The 15 T cell receptor beta chains listed next were all sequenced from one sample in a study of T cell responses to AZD1222 COVID-19 vaccine. Generated by immunoSEQ multiplex PCR, the TCRdb table keeps only in-frame clones and is missing some. The sample has about 88,000 clones, approximately 88% seen once. The sample in question was peripheral blood, obtained on day 0 of AZD1222 vaccination. Every receptor here comes from an adult in good health.

The rearrangement uses TRBV19 and TRBJ1-1; maybe TRBD1 (5 bases). The germline V and J ends were trimmed by 5 bases and 3 bases, with 10 bases remaining between them. This CDR3 spans 13 amino acids. The V gene's germline CDR1 is LNHDA and CDR2 SQIVND (reference sequence). As DNA, the CDR3 is TGTGCCAGTAGTTGGCAGGGAGACACTGAAGCTTTCTTT. Protein: CASSWQGDTEAFF. Complete variable domain (other parts from reference TRBV19 and TRBJ1-1): DGGITQSPKYLFRKEGQNVTLSCEQNLNHDAMYWYRQDPGQGLRLIYYSQIVNDFQKGDIAEGYSVSREKKESFPLTVTSAQKNPTAFYLCASSWQGDTEAFFGQGTRLTVV.

The V call is TRBV6-5, the J call TRBJ2-7; unclear D gene. CDR3 length: 14 residues. Germline V gene sequence: CDR1 MNHEY, CDR2 SVGAGI. The germline V and J ends were trimmed by 5 bases and 0 bases, with 11 bases remaining between them. CDR3 protein: CASSPDRDSYEQYF. CDR3 in DNA: TGTGCCAGCAGTCCCGACCGAGACTCCTACGAGCAGTACTTC.

V usage is TRBV7-9 and J usage is TRBJ2-1, with 15 nucleotides matching TRBD2. In germline, CDR1 is SEHNR, CDR2 FQNEAQ (reference sequence). This CDR3 is 16 amino acids long. Unmatched junction bases numbered 4, after V lost 3 bases and J lost 7 bases. The DNA of the CDR3 is TGTGCCAGCAGCTTCGGGACTAGCGGGAGGACGAATGAGCAGTTCTTC. It encodes CASSFGTSGRTNEQFF.

The rearrangement links TRBV30 to TRBJ2-6, with D uncertain. The CDR3 covers 18 residues. Deletions cut 0 bases from V and 1 base from J, with 16 bases between. Germline values: CDR1 GTSNPN, CDR2 SVGIG (reference sequence). CDR3 sequence (DNA): TGTGCCTGGAGTGTACACGGCAGCCTTGGGTCTGGGGCCAACGTCCTGACTTTC. Translating it yields CAWSVHGSLGSGANVLTF.

CDR3 sequence (DNA): TGTGCCAGCAGCACCGCAATACTAGCGGGAGGGCCGAATACGCAGTATTTT. This sequence encodes CASSTAILAGGPNTQYF. The chain recombines TRBV9 with TRBJ2-3; 13 positions agree with TRBD2. The CDR3 has 17 amino acids. Germline V lookup: CDR1 SGDLS, CDR2 YYNGEE. Trimming removed 4 bases from V and 7 bases from J; junction bases left unmatched: 12. Using reference TRBV9 and TRBJ2-3 for the parts outside the CDR3, the full variable domain is DSGVTQTPKHLITATGQRVTLRCSPRSGDLSVYWYQQSLDQGLQFLIQYYNGEERAKGNILERFSAQQFPDLHSELNLSSLELGDSALYFCASSTAILAGGPNTQYFGPGTRLTVL.

The rearrangement links TRBV4-2 to TRBJ2-2, with D tentatively TRBD2 (6 bases). The CDR3 is made up of 16 amino acids. V was trimmed by 3 bases and J by 0 bases, leaving 11 bases between them. Looked up from germline, CDR1 is LGHNA and CDR2 is YNFKEQ. This CDR3 is CASSHLSGSNTGELFF. DNA of the CDR3: TGTGCCAGCAGCCATCTAAGCGGGTCGAACACCGGGGAGCTGTTTTTT.

CDR3 loop: CASSSTSVAYNEQFF. CDR3 DNA sequence: TGTGCCAGCAGTTCTACTAGCGTGGCTTACAATGAGCAGTTCTTC. V gene TRBV6-6 combines with J gene TRBJ2-1; 7 positions agree with TRBD2. This CDR3 contains 15 residues. The V gene end was trimmed by 4 bases and the J gene end by 4 bases; junction bases not matched to a gene: 7. The germline V gene encodes CDR1 MNHNY and CDR2 SVGAGI (reference sequence).

This chain connects TRBV6-1 to TRBJ2-5, with unresolved D. The CDR3 is 14 amino acids. CDR1 and CDR2 from the germline V gene are MNHNS and SASEGT. The V gene lost 2 bases and the J gene lost 0 bases, with 7 bases spanning the gap. CDR3 loop: CASSEQLYQETQYF. CDR3 nucleotides: TGTGCCAGCAGTGAACAGCTGTACCAAGAGACCCAGTACTTC.

This chain joins TRBV9 and TRBJ1-2; D gene ambiguous. This CDR3 has 15 residues. V lost 0 bases to trimming and J lost 0 bases, with 9 bases between them. The germline CDR1 and CDR2 sequences are SGDLS and YYNGEE. The CDR3 nucleotides are TGTGCCAGCAGCGTAGGAGTCGGCACTAACTATGGCTACACCTTC. It translates to CASSVGVGTNYGYTF.

This clone has more than one count but fewer than ten. The chain has TRBV9 and TRBJ2-7; D unclear. The V end was cut by 0 bases, the J end by 0 bases, with 10 bases between. Germline V CDR1 and CDR2: SGDLS, YYNGEE. The CDR3 spans 15 residues. CDR3 DNA sequence: TGTGCCAGCAGCGTAGGGCGGCCCAGCTCCTACGAGCAGTACTTC. Translating it yields CASSVGRPSSYEQYF.

This chain joins TRBV3-1 (or the pseudogene TRBV3-2) and TRBJ2-1; D may be TRBD1 (5 bases). There are 14 residues in the CDR3. Trimming took 1 base from V and 5 from J, leaving 9 bases between them. The V gene's germline CDR1 is LGHDT and CDR2 YNNKEL (reference sequence). In nucleotides, the CDR3 is TGTGCCAGCAGCCAAGTCAACAGGCACAATGAGCAGTTCTTC. Its protein product is CASSQVNRHNEQFF.

This clone occurred once. The chain has TRBV27 and TRBJ2-3; D gene ambiguous. Trimming cost V 2 bases and J 4 bases, with 1 base left between them. The CDR3 extends over 11 amino acids. Germline CDR1 and CDR2: MNHEY and SMNVEV (reference sequence). The CDR3, as DNA: TGTGCCAGCAGTTTACCAGATACGCAGTATTTT. It encodes CASSLPDTQYF.

The J gene is TRBJ2-2, the V gene TRBV7-2; D gene ambiguous. Trimming took off 2 bases at V and 1 base at J, with 8 bases between the two ends. The CDR3 consists of 15 residues. Germline V lookup: CDR1 SGHTA, CDR2 FQGNSA. This chain's CDR3 is CASSLHTGNTGELFF. As DNA, the CDR3 is TGTGCCAGCAGCTTACATACGGGGAACACCGGGGAGCTGTTTTTT.

The V gene is TRBV11-2, the J gene TRBJ2-2; D possibly matches TRBD1 or TRBD2 (5 bases each). With 4 bases removed from V and 0 bases from J, the gap between germline ends came to 15 bases. Per the germline V gene, CDR1 is SGHAT and CDR2 is FQNNGV. The CDR3 totals 17 residues. The DNA of the CDR3 is TGTGCCAGCAGCTCATGGTCTGGGACCCCGAACACCGGGGAGCTGTTTTTT. Its protein product is CASSSWSGTPNTGELFF.

The chain joins TRBV19 to TRBJ2-2, with D perhaps matching TRBD1 or TRBD2 (6 bases each). The V gene lost 7 bases and the J gene lost 7 bases, with 19 bases spanning the gap. CDR3 length equals 15 residues. CDR1 LNHDA and CDR2 SQIVND come from the germline V gene (reference sequence). CDR3 loop: CASKGKRGAVGELFF. The CDR3 DNA reads as TGTGCCAGTAAAGGGAAAAGGGGGGCGGTCGGGGAGCTGTTTTTT.